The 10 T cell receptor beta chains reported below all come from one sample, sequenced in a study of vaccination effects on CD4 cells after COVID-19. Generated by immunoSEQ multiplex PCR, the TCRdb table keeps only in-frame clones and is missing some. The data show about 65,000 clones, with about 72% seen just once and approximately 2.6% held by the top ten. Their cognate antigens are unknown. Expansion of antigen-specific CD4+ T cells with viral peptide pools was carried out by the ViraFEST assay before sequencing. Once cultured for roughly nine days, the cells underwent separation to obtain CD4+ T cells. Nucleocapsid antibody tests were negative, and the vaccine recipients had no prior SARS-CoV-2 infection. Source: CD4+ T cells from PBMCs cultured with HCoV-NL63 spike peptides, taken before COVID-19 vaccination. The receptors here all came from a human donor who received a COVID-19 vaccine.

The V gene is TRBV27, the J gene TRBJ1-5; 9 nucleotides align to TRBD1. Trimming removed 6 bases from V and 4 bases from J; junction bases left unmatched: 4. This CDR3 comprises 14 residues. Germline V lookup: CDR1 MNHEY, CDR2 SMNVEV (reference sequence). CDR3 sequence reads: CASRGGTGNQPQHF. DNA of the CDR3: TGTGCCAGCAGGGGAGGGACAGGGAATCAGCCCCAGCATTTT.

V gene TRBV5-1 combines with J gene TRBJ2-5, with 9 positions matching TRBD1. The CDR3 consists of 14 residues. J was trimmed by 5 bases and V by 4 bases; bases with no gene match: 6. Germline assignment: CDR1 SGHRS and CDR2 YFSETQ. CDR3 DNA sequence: TGCGCCAGCAGCCTAACAGGGGGCGCTGAGACCCAGTACTTC. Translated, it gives CASSLTGGAETQYF.

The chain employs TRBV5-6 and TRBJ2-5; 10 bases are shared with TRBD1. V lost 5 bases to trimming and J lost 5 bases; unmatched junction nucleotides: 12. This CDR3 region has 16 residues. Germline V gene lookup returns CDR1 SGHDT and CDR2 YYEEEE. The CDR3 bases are TGTGCCAGCAGACGGTTAACCGACAGGGGGCAGGAGACCCAGTACTTC. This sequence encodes CASRRLTDRGQETQYF.

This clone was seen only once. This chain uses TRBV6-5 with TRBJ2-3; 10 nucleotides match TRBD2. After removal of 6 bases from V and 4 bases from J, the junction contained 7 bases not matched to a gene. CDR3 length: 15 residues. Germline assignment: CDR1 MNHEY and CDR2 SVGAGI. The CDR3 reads CASSTSGASPDTQYF. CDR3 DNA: TGTGCCAGCAGCACTAGCGGGGCTTCACCAGATACGCAGTATTTT.

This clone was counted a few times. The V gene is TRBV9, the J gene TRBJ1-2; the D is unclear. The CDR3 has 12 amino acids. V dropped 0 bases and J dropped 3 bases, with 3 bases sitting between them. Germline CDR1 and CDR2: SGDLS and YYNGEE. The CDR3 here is CASSVGDYGYTF. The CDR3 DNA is TGTGCCAGCAGCGTAGGGGACTATGGCTACACCTTC. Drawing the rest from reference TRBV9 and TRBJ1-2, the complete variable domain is DSGVTQTPKHLITATGQRVTLRCSPRSGDLSVYWYQQSLDQGLQFLIQYYNGEERAKGNILERFSAQQFPDLHSELNLSSLELGDSALYFCASSVGDYGYTFGSGTRLTVV.

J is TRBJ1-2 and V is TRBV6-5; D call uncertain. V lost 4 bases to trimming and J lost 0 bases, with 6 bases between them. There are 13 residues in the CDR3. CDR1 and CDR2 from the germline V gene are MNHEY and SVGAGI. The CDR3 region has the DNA TGTGCCAGCAGTTTGGCGGCTAACTATGGCTACACCTTC. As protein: CASSLAANYGYTF.

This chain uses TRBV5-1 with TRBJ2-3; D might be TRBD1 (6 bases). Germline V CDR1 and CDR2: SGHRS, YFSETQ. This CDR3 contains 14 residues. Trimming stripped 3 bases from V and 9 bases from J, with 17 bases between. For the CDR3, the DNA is TGCGCCAGCAGCTCGTCGACAGGTTTGGACACGCAGTATTTT. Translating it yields CASSSSTGLDTQYF.

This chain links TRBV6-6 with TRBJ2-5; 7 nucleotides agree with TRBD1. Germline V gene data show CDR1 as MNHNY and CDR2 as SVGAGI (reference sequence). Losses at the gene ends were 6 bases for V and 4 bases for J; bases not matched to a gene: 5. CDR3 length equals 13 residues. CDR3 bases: TGTGCCAGCAGACCCGACAGGGCAGAGACCCAGTACTTC. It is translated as CASRPDRAETQYF.

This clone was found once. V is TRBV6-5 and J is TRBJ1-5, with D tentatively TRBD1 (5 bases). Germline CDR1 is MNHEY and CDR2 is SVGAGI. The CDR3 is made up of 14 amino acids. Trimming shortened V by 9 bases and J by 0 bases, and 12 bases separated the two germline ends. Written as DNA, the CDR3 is TGTGCCAGTCGGACATCGTATAGCAATCAGCCCCAGCATTTT. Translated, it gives CASRTSYSNQPQHF.

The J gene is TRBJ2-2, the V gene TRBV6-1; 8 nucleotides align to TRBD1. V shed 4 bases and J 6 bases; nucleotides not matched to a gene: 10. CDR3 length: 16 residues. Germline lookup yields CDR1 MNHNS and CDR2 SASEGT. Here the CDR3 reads CASSGPQGARAGELFF. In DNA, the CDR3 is TGTGCCAGCAGTGGCCCCCAGGGGGCGCGGGCCGGGGAGCTGTTTTTT.